Listed here are 7 T cell receptor beta chains from one sample, sequenced in a study of graft-versus-host responses after intestinal transplantation (dated by TCRdb to the early 2020s). What the time point label conveys for this sample: cells obtained before transplantation from donor or recipient. Library method: the immunoSEQ multiplex PCR assay. Here the immuneACCESS table is served through TCRdb, limited to in-frame sequences with V and J called. Missing clones are a known gap in these copies; in checked studies unresolved V genes cover under half, and the rest lacks a known reason. Recorded for this sample are around 100,000 clones; roughly nine tenths of them occurred a single time. The ten largest clones capture around 1% of the sample. No antigens are known for them. The source material was unstimulated CD4+ T cells sorted from spleen or lymph node cells, sampled before transplant. The receptors shown here come from a human donor who was the organ donor for an intestinal transplant.

The V and J genes are TRBV10-3 and TRBJ2-7; 10 bases match TRBD1. Losses at the gene ends were 5 bases for V and 1 base for J; bases not matched to a gene: 5. The germline gives CDR1 ENHRY, CDR2 SYGVKD. This CDR3 is 15 amino acids long. CDR3 protein: CAISFPGQGSYEQYF. DNA of the CDR3: TGTGCCATCAGTTTCCCGGGACAGGGGTCCTACGAGCAGTACTTC.

The V gene is TRBV30, the J gene TRBJ1-6, with TRBD1 identical over 7 bases. Per the germline V gene, CDR1 is GTSNPN and CDR2 is SVGIG (reference sequence). J gave up 6 bases and V 3 bases, and 5 bases lay outside the gene matches. This CDR3 spans 14 amino acids. The DNA of the CDR3 is TGTGCCTGGAGGGTGGGGACAGTTAATTCACCCCTCCACTTT. Its protein product is CAWRVGTVNSPLHF.

The rearrangement joins TRBV30 to TRBJ2-3; TRBD2 matches at 10 bases. The J segment lost 8 bases and the V segment lost 1 base, leaving 9 bases of the junction unmatched. CDR1 and CDR2 from the germline V gene are GTSNPN and SVGIG (reference sequence). The CDR3 is 15 residues long. CDR3 amino acids: CAWSGKRGGGGTQYF. The CDR3 DNA reads TGTGCCTGGAGTGGAAAGCGGGGGGGCGGAGGTACGCAGTATTTT.

V usage is TRBV28 and J usage is TRBJ1-6, with TRBD1 as a possible D gene (5 bases). V was trimmed by 7 bases and J by 6 bases, leaving 13 bases between them. The germline V gene has CDR1 MDHEN and CDR2 SYDVKM. There are 14 residues in the CDR3. CDR3 nucleotide sequence: TGTGCCAGCATACGGCAGGGCCGTAATTCACCCCTCCACTTT. Protein: CASIRQGRNSPLHF.

The genes are TRBV6-1 and TRBJ2-2; D is perhaps TRBD1 (5 bases). Germline values: CDR1 MNHNS, CDR2 SASEGT. The CDR3 has 16 amino acids. With 1 base removed from V and 1 base from J, the gap between germline ends came to 10 bases. The CDR3 reads CASSEVTGENTGELFF. CDR3 nucleotides: TGTGCCAGCAGTGAAGTAACAGGCGAGAACACCGGGGAGCTGTTTTTT.

V and J are TRBV21-1 and TRBJ2-7; the D call of TRBD1 is as the table states it, not checked on the DNA. TRBV21-1 is flagged as a pseudogene. This CDR3 is 15 amino acids long. The CDR3 bases are TGTGCCAGCAGCGGACCGGGACAGAGTTCTTACGAGCAGTACTTC. This encodes CASSGPGQSSYEQYF.

The chain couples TRBV7-6 to TRBJ1-4, with a tentative D call TRBD1 (5 bases). Looked up from germline, CDR1 is SGHVS and CDR2 is FNYEAQ. V lost 4 bases to trimming and J lost 8 bases, with 17 bases between them. The CDR3 is 15 residues long. This CDR3 is CASSWGAGIGEKLFF. In DNA, the CDR3 is TGTGCCAGCAGCTGGGGCGCGGGGATTGGGGAAAAACTGTTTTTT.